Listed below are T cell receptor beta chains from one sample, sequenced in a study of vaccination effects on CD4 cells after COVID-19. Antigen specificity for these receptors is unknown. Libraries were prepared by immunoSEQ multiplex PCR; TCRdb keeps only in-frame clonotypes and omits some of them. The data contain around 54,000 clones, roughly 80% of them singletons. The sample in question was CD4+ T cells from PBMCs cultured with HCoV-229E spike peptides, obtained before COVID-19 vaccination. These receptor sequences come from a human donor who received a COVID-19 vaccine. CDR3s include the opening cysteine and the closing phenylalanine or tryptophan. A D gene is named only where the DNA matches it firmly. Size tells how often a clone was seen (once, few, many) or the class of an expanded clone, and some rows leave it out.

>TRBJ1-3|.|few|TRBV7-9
TGTGCCAAGGGGGATGGTGTGGAAGCTGGAAACACCATATATTTT
CAKGDGVEAGNTIYF
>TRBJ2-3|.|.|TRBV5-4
TGTGCCAGCAGCTTGGGTGCTACAGATACGCAGTATTTT
CASSLGATDTQYF
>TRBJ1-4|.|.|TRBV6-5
TGTGCCAGCAGTTACGGTGTAGGGGGTAATGAAAAACTGTTTTTT
CASSYGVGGNEKLFF
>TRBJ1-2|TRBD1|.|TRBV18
TGTGCCAGCTCACCGCGACAGGGGACTAACTATGGCTACACCTTC
CASSPRQGTNYGYTF
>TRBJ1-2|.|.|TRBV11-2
TGTGCCAGCAGCTTAGTTCGGCAGGGCTATGGCTACACCTTC
CASSLVRQGYGYTF
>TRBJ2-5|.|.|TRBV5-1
TGCGCCAGCAGCTTGGCCGGGGCAGGTCGATTACAAGAGACCCAGTACTTC
CASSLAGAGRLQETQYF
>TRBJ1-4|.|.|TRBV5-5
TGTGCCAGCAGCCTAACCGGGACGGAAGATGAAAAACTGTTTTTT
CASSLTGTEDEKLFF
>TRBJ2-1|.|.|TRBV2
TGTGCCAGCAGTGATCGGGCACATATGAATGAGCAGTTCTTC
CASSDRAHMNEQFF
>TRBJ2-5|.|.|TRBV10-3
TGTGCCATCAGTGATCGGGTCGAGACCCAGTACTTC
CAISDRVETQYF
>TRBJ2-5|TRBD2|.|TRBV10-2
TGCGCCTCTCGGAGGGGAGGGCAACAAGAGACCCAGTACTTC
CASRRGGQQETQYF
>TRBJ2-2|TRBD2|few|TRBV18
TGTGCCAGCTCACCGGGACTACCGAAAATAAACACCGGGGAGCTGTTTTTT
CASSPGLPKINTGELFF
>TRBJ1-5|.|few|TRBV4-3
TGCGCCAGCAGCCTTTACCTGGGGGACCGTATCGGTAGCAATCAGCCCCAGCATTTT
CASSLYLGDRIGSNQPQHF
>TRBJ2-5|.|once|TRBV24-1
TGTGCCACCAGTGATTTGAAGGGATACCAAGAGACCCAGTACTTC
CATSDLKGYQETQYF
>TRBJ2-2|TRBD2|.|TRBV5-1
TGCGCCAGCAGCTTAGCGGGGGGCAACACCGGGGAGCTGTTTTTT
CASSLAGGNTGELFF
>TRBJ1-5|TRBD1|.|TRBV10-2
TGCGCCAGCAGGGAGGGACAGGTCAATCAGCCCCAGCATTTT
CASREGQVNQPQHF
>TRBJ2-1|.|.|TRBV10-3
TGTGCCATCAGTGAGGATCTAGCCTACAATGAGCAGTTCTTC
CAISEDLAYNEQFF
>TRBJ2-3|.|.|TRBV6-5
TGTGCCAGCAAGGGTCCAGGGGGCACAGATACGCAGTATTTT
CASKGPGGTDTQYF
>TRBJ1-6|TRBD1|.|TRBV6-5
TGTGCCAGCAGCGGTACCGGGACAGGGAATTCACCCCTCCACTTT
CASSGTGTGNSPLHF
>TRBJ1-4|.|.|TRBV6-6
TGTGCCAGCAAAGAGTTGGCAACTAATGAAAAACTGTTTTTT
CASKELATNEKLFF
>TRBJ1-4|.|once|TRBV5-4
TGTGCCAGCAGCTTGTATGTGGGAACTAATGAAAAACTGTTTTTT
CASSLYVGTNEKLFF
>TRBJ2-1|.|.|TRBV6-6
TGTGCCAGCAAGCCCAGGGGGGTTCACAATGAGCAGTTCTTC
CASKPRGVHNEQFF
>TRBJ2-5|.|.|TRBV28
TGTGCCAGCAGTTTATTCCAGGCTGTCGAGACCCAGTACTTC
CASSLFQAVETQYF
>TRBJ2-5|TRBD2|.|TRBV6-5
TGTGCCAGCAGCCTCGTATGGGGGGGGGAGACCCAGTACTTC
CASSLVWGGETQYF
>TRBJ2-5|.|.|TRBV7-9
TGTGCCAGCAGCTTAGTGGGCACCCAAGAGACCCAGTACTTC
CASSLVGTQETQYF
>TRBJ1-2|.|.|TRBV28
TGTGCCAGCAGAATCCTGGGGAGAGTGGACGGCTACACCTTC
CASRILGRVDGYTF
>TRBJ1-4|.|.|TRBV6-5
TGTGCCAGCAGTTACGCCGGGACGGCAACTAATGAAAAACTGTTTTTT
CASSYAGTATNEKLFF
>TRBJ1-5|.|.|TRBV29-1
TGCAGCGTTGTCTGGGACTTCAATCAGCCCCAGCATTTT
CSVVWDFNQPQHF
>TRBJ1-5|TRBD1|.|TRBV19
TGTGCCAGTAGTATAGATCCCCCGGCAGGGGGAACTCAGCCCCAGCATTTT
CASSIDPPAGGTQPQHF
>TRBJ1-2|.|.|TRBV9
TGTGCCAGCAGCGTAGTTCCTAACTATGGCTACACCTTC
CASSVVPNYGYTF
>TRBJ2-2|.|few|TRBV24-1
TGTGCCACCAGTGATTTAGGTGTGGTCGGGGAGCTGTTTTTT
CATSDLGVVGELFF
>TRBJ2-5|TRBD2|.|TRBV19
TGTGCCAGTAGTATACTAGCGGGGGGTTACCAAGAGACCCAGTACTTC
CASSILAGGYQETQYF
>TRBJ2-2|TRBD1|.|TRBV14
TGTGCCAGCAGCCAGCGGACAGGGGTTGGGGAGCTGTTTTTT
CASSQRTGVGELFF
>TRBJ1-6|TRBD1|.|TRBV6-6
TGTGCCAGCAGCTTGAATACAGGGGTTAATTCACCCCTCCACTTT
CASSLNTGVNSPLHF
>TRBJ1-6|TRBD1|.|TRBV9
TGTGCCAGCAGCACTCAGACAGGGGGTGATAATTCACCCCTCCACTTT
CASSTQTGGDNSPLHF
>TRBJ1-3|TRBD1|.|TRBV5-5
TGTGCCAGCCTCCCCTCGACAGGGCTCCGGGGAAACACCATATATTTT
CASLPSTGLRGNTIYF
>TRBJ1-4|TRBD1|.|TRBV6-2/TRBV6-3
TGTGCCAGCAGTCGGCCCAACAGGGGAGCGGAAAAACTGTTTTTT
CASSRPNRGAEKLFF
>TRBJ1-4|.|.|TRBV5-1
TGCGCCAGCAGTCCGGGTCCAGGGGATGAAAAACTGTTTTTT
CASSPGPGDEKLFF
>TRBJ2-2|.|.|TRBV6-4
TGTGCCAGCAGTCTAGGACAGTCGAACACCGGGGAGCTGTTTTTT
CASSLGQSNTGELFF
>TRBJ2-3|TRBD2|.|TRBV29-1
TGCAGCGTTGAGGTGGGACTAGCAAGAGATACGCAGTATTTT
CSVEVGLARDTQYF
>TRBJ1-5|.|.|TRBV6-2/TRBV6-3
TGTGCCAGCAGTTACCTCTTTAGCAATCAGCCCCAGCATTTT
CASSYLFSNQPQHF
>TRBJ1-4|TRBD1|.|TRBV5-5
TGTGCCAGCAGCAAGGACAGGGTGGATGAAAAACTGTTTTTT
CASSKDRVDEKLFF
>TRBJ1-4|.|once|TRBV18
TGTGCCAGCTCACTTTCCGGGCCGGCGAGTGAAAAACTGTTTTTT
CASSLSGPASEKLFF
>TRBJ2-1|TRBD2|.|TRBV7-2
TGTGCCAGCAGCTTAGAGGTTAGCGGGGCGCATGAGCAGTTCTTC
CASSLEVSGAHEQFF
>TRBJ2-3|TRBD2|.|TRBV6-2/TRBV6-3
TGTGCCAGCAGTTTGGGACTAGCGGGGACCACAGATACGCAGTATTTT
CASSLGLAGTTDTQYF
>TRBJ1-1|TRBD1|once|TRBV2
TGTGCCAGCAATATAGCCCCGGACAGGGGATACATCACTGAAGCTTTCTTT
CASNIAPDRGYITEAFF